A single sample gave rise to the 3 T cell receptor beta chains below, sequenced in a study of Ad26.COV2.S vaccination and SARS-CoV-2 variants (dated by TCRdb to the early 2020s). Receptors were amplified or captured by the immunoSEQ multiplex PCR assay. In its TCRdb copy, this immuneACCESS table keeps in-frame sequences only and misses some clones. Where compared with another copy, unresolved V genes explain less than half of these, and the others have no known cause. Recorded for this sample are about 400,000 clones; approximately 89% of them occurred a single time. The ten largest clones add up to about 2% of the sample. The sample's treatment or condition, from its label and the paper: around 19 received Ad26.COV2.S at low or high dose, single or two shots; about 5 received placebo; per-sample allocation not given. For vaccine and placebo recipients, repertoires were sequenced using samples collected on day 63 after the first injection.

The sample was peripheral blood, taken in a trial of Ad26.COV2.S vaccine versus placebo. These receptors all come from a person between 18 and 60 years old who received the Ad26.COV2.S COVID-19 vaccine or a placebo.

This rearrangement joins TRBV7-2 to TRBJ2-2; D remains unclear. The V end was cut by 4 bases, the J end by 7 bases, with 7 bases between. Germline CDR1 SGHTA, CDR2 FQGNSA. The length of the CDR3 is 12 residues. CDR3 region: CASSSPGGELFF. The CDR3 coding sequence is TGTGCCAGCAGCTCCCCTGGCGGGGAGCTGTTTTTT. The entire variable domain, with the rest obtained from reference TRBV7-2 and TRBJ2-2, is as follows: GAGVSQSPSNKVTEKGKDVELRCDPISGHTALYWYRQSLGQGLEFLIYFQGNSAPDKSGLPSDRFSAERTGGSVSTLTIQRTQQEDSAVYLCASSSPGGELFFGEGSRLTVL.

This chain links TRBV10-3 with TRBJ2-6; maybe TRBD1 (5 bases). V was shortened by 2 bases and J by 0 bases, with 11 bases between the two germline ends. CDR1 is ENHRY, CDR2 SYGVKD, per germline. CDR3 length equals 17 residues. DNA of the CDR3: TGTGCCATCAGTGAGACAGGTGCTCCCTCTGGGGCCAACGTCCTGACTTTC. It specifies CAISETGAPSGANVLTF.

V gene TRBV28 combines with J gene TRBJ2-3; 9 bases fit TRBD1. Germline CDR1 and CDR2: MDHEN and SYDVKM. Germline trimming cut 4 bases from V and 2 bases from J; bases unmatched to any gene: 10. The CDR3 loop spans 17 amino acids. Written as DNA, the CDR3 is TGTGCCAGCAGTTGGGGACAGGGATATACTGACACAGATACGCAGTATTTT. Amino acids: CASSWGQGYTDTDTQYF.